Presented here are 21 T cell receptor beta chains from one specimen sequenced in a study of T cell repertoires in cytomegalovirus infection. MiXCR, applied by TCRdb to the reads, yields one record per CDR3 protein. The profile shows around 320,000 distinct CDR3 sequences, more than 8% of them singletons. The sample taken for sequencing was PBMCs. The receptor set was obtained from a human donor in good health (CMV status not recorded). Some clones in this sample may be carry-over from other donors' samples.

This rearrangement joins TRBV3-1 to TRBJ2-6; D might be TRBD2 (6 bases). The V and J ends lost 1 base and 4 bases respectively, with 17 bases between them. CDR1 and CDR2 from the germline V gene are LGHDT and YNNKEL (reference sequence). The CDR3 contains 18 residues. This CDR3 reads CASSQARRRARGANVLTF. CDR3 DNA: TGTGCCAGCAGCCAAGCTCGCAGGAGGGCGCGAGGGGCCAACGTCCTGACTTTC. The entire variable domain, with the rest obtained from reference TRBV3-1 and TRBJ2-6, is as follows: DTAVSQTPKYLVTQMGNDKSIKCEQNLGHDTMYWYKQDSKKFLKIMFSYNNKELIINETVPNRFSPKSPDKAHLNLHINSLELGDSAVYFCASSQARRRARGANVLTFGAGSRLTVL.

This clonotype occurred a few times. The CDR3 DNA is TGTGCCAGCACCTATCGGAGGGAGTCGAACACTGAAGCTTTCTTT. Amino acid sequence: CASTYRRESNTEAFF. The chain carries TRBV12-3 or TRBV12-4 and TRBJ1-1; D gene uncertain. V lost 7 bases and J lost 1, with 16 bases in between. The CDR3 runs 15 residues.

The rearrangement links TRBV10-3 to TRBJ1-5; D is unresolved. V was cut by 3 bases and J by 4 bases, with 4 bases left in between. The CDR3 has 12 residues. Germline V CDR1 and CDR2: ENHRY, SYGVKD. The CDR3 DNA sequence: TGTGCCATCAGTGATGTGAATCAGCCCCAGCATTTT. Amino acid sequence: CAISDVNQPQHF.

This clonotype was counted only a few times. V gene TRBV6-2 or TRBV6-3 combines with J gene TRBJ2-7; D is unresolved. CDR1 is MNHEY, CDR2 SVGEGT, per germline. The CDR3 has 14 residues. Trimming left V 2 bases short and J 2 bases short, with 10 bases between. In nucleotides, the CDR3 is TGTGCCAGCAGTTACAACAGCCCAACCTACGAGCAGTACTTC. Encoded protein: CASSYNSPTYEQYF.

This clonotype came up once. CDR3 in amino acids: CASSQATEGQTKNIQYF. CDR3 nucleotide sequence: TGTGCCAGCAGCCAAGCTACCGAGGGCCAGACCAAAAACATTCAGTACTTC. The V and J genes are TRBV4-2 and TRBJ2-4; the D gene is possibly TRBD2 (5 bases). Deletions cut 1 base from V and 2 bases from J, with 15 bases between. Germline V gene data show CDR1 as LGHNA and CDR2 as YNFKEQ. The CDR3 length is 17 residues.

The chain links TRBV7-2 to TRBJ2-3; D uncertain. Trimming took 5 bases from V and 6 from J, leaving 12 bases between them. This CDR3 spans 13 amino acids. Looked up from germline, CDR1 is SGHTA and CDR2 is FQGNSA. CDR3 DNA sequence: TGTGCCAGCAGCCCCCCGACTCGGGATACGCAGTATTTT. Its translation is CASSPPTRDTQYF.

The table lists this clonotype with many counts. The rearrangement uses TRBV20-1 and TRBJ2-7; perhaps TRBD2 as D (5 bases). The CDR3 has 14 residues. V dropped 3 bases and J dropped 7 bases, with 19 bases sitting between them. CDR1 DFQATT and CDR2 SNEGSKA come from the germline V gene (reference sequence). The CDR3 coding sequence is TGCAGTGCTAGGATTAGGGCGAAGGGAGCAGAGCAGTACTTC. The encoded protein is CSARIRAKGAEQYF.

This clonotype was counted at least ten times. This sequence joins TRBV4-1 and TRBJ2-3; TRBD2 agrees at 11 bases. CDR1 is MGHRA, CDR2 YSYEKL, per germline. The CDR3 runs 16 residues. The V and J ends lost 3 bases and 2 bases, in that order; junction bases with no gene match: 4. CDR3 sequence (DNA): TGCGCCAGCAGCCAGAGACTAGCGGGAACCACAGATACGCAGTATTTT. This codes for CASSQRLAGTTDTQYF.

The V gene is TRBV7-2, the J gene TRBJ1-5; no reliable D call. Germline V gene data show CDR1 as SGHTA and CDR2 as FQGNSA. The CDR3 runs 16 residues. Between the trimmed V and J ends, which lost 6 bases and 1 base, there was a span of 16 bases. CDR3 coding DNA: TGTGCCAGCAGTCCACTTGACCCGGGGAGCAATCAGCCCCAGCATTTT. This encodes CASSPLDPGSNQPQHF.

This clonotype has a handful of counts. The V and J genes are TRBV20-1 and TRBJ1-5, with TRBD1 matching 8 bases. Germline assignment: CDR1 DFQATT and CDR2 SNEGSKA (reference sequence). Losses at the gene ends were 5 bases for V and 3 bases for J; bases not matched to a gene: 12. The CDR3 extends over 16 amino acids. The DNA of the CDR3 is TGCAGTGCTCGAGCAGACAGGGGAAGGGCCAATCAGCCCCAGCATTTT. Translation: CSARADRGRANQPQHF.

The rearrangement joins TRBV6-5 to TRBJ1-5; the D is unclear. The V gene's germline CDR1 is MNHEY and CDR2 SVGAGI. The germline V and J ends were trimmed by 5 bases and 2 bases, with 10 bases remaining between them. The CDR3 has 14 amino acids. CDR3 nucleotide sequence: TGTGCCAGCAGTCCCGCGAGGGGCAATCAGCCCCAGCATTTT. It codes for CASSPARGNQPQHF.

Concerning this clonotype itself: The junction and the germline gene differ at one end; a read error may be behind it. The chain couples TRBV4-1 to TRBJ1-1; D perhaps matches TRBD1 (6 bases). Germline V CDR1 and CDR2: MGHRA, YSYEKL. This CDR3 has 13 residues. The CDR3 DNA sequence: TGTGCCAGCAGCCAAGCCGTAACAGGGCGGGCTTTCTTT. It yields the protein CASSQAVTGRAFF.

This clonotype has only a few counts. This chain joins TRBV29-1 and TRBJ2-7; D gene uncertain. Trimming removed 5 bases from V and 0 bases from J, with 8 bases in between. Germline V gives CDR1 SQVTM, CDR2 ANQGSEA. The CDR3 has 12 residues. The CDR3 reads CSVQRSSYEQYF. The CDR3 bases are TGCAGCGTTCAGCGAAGCTCCTACGAGCAGTACTTC.

The chain joins TRBV12-3 or TRBV12-4 to TRBJ2-7, with 7 bases that match TRBD2. The CDR3 spans 14 residues. V shed 8 bases and J 0 bases; nucleotides not matched to a gene: 7. CDR3 in amino acids: CASAWGGVSYEQYF. For the CDR3, the DNA is TGTGCCAGCGCCTGGGGGGGGGTCTCCTACGAGCAGTACTTC.

The chain couples TRBV12-3 or TRBV12-4 to TRBJ2-3, with 13 bases aligning to TRBD2. The CDR3 runs to 16 residues. With 5 bases clipped from V and 8 bases from J, the junction kept 10 bases outside the gene matches. CDR3 loop: CASSVGTSGAGGTQYF. The CDR3 nucleotides read TGTGCCAGCAGTGTCGGGACTAGCGGGGCCGGGGGTACGCAGTATTTT.

The chain combines TRBV10-3 with TRBJ2-5, with D possibly being TRBD2 (6 bases). The CDR3 loop spans 16 amino acids. Per germline, CDR1 ENHRY and CDR2 SYGVKD. With 0 bases removed from V and 5 bases from J, the gap between germline ends came to 16 bases. CDR3 DNA sequence: TGTGCCATCAGTGAGTCGGCGAGGGAGGAGCGCGAGACCCAGTACTTC. It encodes CAISESAREERETQYF.

At least ten counts were recorded for this clonotype. The V gene is TRBV12-3 or TRBV12-4, the J gene TRBJ2-1; no reliable D call. V lost 2 bases to trimming and J lost 4 bases, with 9 bases between them. This CDR3 has 14 amino acids. CDR3 amino acids: CASSLIGRYNEQFF. The CDR3 bases are TGTGCCAGCAGTTTAATAGGGCGGTACAATGAGCAGTTCTTC.

This clonotype appeared a few times. V is TRBV7-6 and J is TRBJ2-1; 7 bases are a match to TRBD2. The CDR3 loop spans 13 amino acids. Trimming at V came to 5 bases and at J to 6 bases, leaving 4 bases not matched to a gene. CDR1 and CDR2 (germline): SGHVS, FNYEAQ. The CDR3 protein is CASSPGGSNEQFF. The CDR3 nucleotides read TGTGCCAGCAGCCCCGGGGGGAGCAATGAGCAGTTCTTC.

Many counts were recorded for this clonotype. The chain carries TRBV20-1 and TRBJ1-5; D possibly corresponds to TRBD1 (6 bases). CDR1 is DFQATT, CDR2 SNEGSKA, per germline (reference sequence). CDR3 size: 14 residues. V lost 0 bases and J lost 4, with 10 bases in between. The CDR3: CSARDSTGNQPQHF. The DNA for the CDR3 is TGCAGTGCTAGAGATTCCACAGGGAATCAGCCCCAGCATTTT.

This clonotype appeared a few times. The genes are TRBV7-9 and TRBJ2-5; TRBD2 aligns across 8 bases. This CDR3 is 19 amino acids long. Germline CDR1 reads SEHNR; CDR2 reads FQNEAQ (reference sequence). J lost 2 bases, V lost 0 bases, and 14 bases had no gene match. CDR3 sequence reads: CASSLAQISRLAGQETQYF. DNA for the CDR3: TGTGCCAGCAGCTTAGCCCAAATCTCGAGGCTAGCGGGTCAAGAGACCCAGTACTTC.

This clonotype was seen at least ten times. CDR3 sequence (DNA): TGTGCCAGCAGCACCCAGGGGGAGGGGCAAGAGACCCAGTACTTC. Encoded protein: CASSTQGEGQETQYF. V and J are TRBV7-9 and TRBJ2-5, with D perhaps matching TRBD1 or TRBD2 (7 bases each). The CDR3 has 15 amino acids. Between the trimmed V and J ends, which lost 5 bases and 2 bases, there was a span of 15 bases. Germline CDR1 SEHNR, CDR2 FQNEAQ (reference sequence).